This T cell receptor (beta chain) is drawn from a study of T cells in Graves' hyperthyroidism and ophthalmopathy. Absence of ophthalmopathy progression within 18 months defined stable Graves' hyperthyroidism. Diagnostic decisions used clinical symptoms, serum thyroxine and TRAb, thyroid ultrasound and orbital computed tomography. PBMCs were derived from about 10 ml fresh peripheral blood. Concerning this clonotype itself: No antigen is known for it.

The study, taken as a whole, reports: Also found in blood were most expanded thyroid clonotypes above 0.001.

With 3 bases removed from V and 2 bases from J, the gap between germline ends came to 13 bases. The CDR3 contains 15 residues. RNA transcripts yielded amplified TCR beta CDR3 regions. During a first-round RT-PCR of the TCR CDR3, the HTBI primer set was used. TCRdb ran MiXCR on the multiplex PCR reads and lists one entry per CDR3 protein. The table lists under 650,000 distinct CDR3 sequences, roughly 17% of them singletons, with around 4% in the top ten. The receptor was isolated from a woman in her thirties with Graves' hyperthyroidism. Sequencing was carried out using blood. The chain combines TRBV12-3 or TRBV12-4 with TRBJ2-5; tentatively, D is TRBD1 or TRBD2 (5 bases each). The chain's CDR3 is CASSLSGTPQETQYF. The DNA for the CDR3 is TGTGCCAGCAGTTTGAGTGGGACCCCTCAAGAGACCCAGTACTTC.